This entry features one T cell receptor (beta chain) sequence. These data originate in a study of cytomegalovirus exposure and HLA in healthy donors. The germline V gene encodes CDR1 SGHNT and CDR2 YENEEA. The CDR3 loop spans 16 amino acids. V shed 5 bases and J 0 bases; nucleotides not matched to a gene: 8. Method: immunoSEQ multiplex PCR; TCRdb's copy keeps in-frame clones and lacks some. This sample carries 200,000 or so clones, 84% of them seen once, and the ten largest clones take about an eighth. The V call is TRBV11-3, the J call TRBJ2-5, with 8 bases that match TRBD2. The specimen was PBMCs. The TCR was taken from a woman under 40 in good health and CMV-seropositive. DNA of the CDR3: TGTGCCAGCAGCCGCGGAGTAGCGGGGAACCAAGAGACCCAGTACTTC. Its translation: CASSRGVAGNQETQYF.